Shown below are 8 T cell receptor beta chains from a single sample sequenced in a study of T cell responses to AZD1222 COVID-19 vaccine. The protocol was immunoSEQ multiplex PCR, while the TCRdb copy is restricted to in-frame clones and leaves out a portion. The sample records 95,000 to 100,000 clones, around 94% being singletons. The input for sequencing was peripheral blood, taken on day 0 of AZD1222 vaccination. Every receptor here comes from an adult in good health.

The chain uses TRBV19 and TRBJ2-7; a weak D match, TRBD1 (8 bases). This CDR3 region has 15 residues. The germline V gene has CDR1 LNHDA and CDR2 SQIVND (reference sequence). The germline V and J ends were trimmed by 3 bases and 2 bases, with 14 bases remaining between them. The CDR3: CASSMIQGGTYEQYF. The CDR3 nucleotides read TGTGCCAGTAGTATGATACAGGGGGGGACCTACGAGCAGTACTTC. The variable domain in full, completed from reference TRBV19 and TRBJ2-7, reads DGGITQSPKYLFRKEGQNVTLSCEQNLNHDAMYWYRQDPGQGLRLIYYSQIVNDFQKGDIAEGYSVSREKKESFPLTVTSAQKNPTAFYLCASSMIQGGTYEQYFGPGTRLTVT.

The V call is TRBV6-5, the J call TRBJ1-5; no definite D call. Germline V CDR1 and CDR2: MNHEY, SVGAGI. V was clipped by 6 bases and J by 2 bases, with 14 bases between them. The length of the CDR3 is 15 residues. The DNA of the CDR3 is TGTGCCAGCAGAAAGGGCTCCGTGGGCAATCAGCCCCAGCATTTT. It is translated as CASRKGSVGNQPQHF.

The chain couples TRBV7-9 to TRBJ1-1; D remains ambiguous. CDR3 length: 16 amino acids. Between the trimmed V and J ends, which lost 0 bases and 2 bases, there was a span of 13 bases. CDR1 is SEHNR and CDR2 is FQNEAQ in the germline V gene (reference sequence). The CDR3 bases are TGTGCCAGCAGCTTAGCCCCAGCAGACTATAACACTGAAGCTTTCTTT. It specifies CASSLAPADYNTEAFF.

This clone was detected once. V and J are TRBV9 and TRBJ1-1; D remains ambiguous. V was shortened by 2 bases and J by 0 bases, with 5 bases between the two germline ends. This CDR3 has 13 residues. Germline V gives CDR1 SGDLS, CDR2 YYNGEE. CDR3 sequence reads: CASSVPVNTEAFF. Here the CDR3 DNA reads TGTGCCAGCAGCGTTCCTGTGAACACTGAAGCTTTCTTT.

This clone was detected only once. The CDR3 DNA is TGTGCCAGCAGCTTAAAACTAGCGGGGGCAGATGAGCAGTTCTTC. Protein: CASSLKLAGADEQFF. The V and J genes are TRBV7-9 and TRBJ2-1; 11 nucleotides line up with TRBD2. The length of the CDR3 is 15 residues. With 2 bases clipped from V and 8 bases from J, the junction kept 5 bases outside the gene matches. The germline CDR1 and CDR2 sequences are SEHNR and FQNEAQ (reference sequence).

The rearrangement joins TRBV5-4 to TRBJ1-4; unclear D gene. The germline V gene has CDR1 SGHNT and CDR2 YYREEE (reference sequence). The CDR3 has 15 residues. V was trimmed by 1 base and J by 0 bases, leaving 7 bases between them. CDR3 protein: CASSLTDPTNEKLFF. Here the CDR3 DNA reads TGTGCCAGCAGCTTGACAGACCCAACTAATGAAAAACTGTTTTTT. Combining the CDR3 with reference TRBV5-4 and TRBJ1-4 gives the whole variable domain ETGVTQSPTHLIKTRGQQVTLRCSSQSGHNTVSWYQQALGQGPQFIFQYYREEENGRGNFPPRFSGLQFPNYSSELNVNALELDDSALYLCASSLTDPTNEKLFFGSGTQLSVL.

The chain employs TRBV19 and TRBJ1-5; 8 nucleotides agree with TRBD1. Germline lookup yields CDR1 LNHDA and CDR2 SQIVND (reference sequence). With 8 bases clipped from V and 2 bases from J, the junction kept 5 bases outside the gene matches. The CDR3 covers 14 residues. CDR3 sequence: CASSSTGGNQPQHF. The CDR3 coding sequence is TGTGCCAGTTCGTCGACAGGGGGCAATCAGCCCCAGCATTTT.

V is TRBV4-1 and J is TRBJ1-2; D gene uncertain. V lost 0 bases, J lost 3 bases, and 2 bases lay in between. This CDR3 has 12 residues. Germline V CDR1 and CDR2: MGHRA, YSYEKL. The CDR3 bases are TGCGCCAGCAGCCAAGAATACTATGGCTACACCTTC. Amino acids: CASSQEYYGYTF.